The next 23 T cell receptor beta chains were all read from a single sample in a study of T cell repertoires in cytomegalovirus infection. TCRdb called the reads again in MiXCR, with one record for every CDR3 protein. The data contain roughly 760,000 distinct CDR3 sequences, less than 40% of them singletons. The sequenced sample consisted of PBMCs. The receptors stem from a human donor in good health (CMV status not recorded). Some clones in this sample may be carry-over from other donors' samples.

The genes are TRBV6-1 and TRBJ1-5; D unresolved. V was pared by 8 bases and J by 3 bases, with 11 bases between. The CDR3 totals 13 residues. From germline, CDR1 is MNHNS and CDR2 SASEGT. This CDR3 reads CASLNRYNQPQHF. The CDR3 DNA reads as TGTGCCAGCTTAAACAGATACAATCAGCCCCAGCATTTT.

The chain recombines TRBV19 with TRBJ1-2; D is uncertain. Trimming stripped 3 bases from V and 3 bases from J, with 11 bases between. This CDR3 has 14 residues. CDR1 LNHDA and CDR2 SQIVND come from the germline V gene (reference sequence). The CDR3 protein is CASSMLAEDYGYTF. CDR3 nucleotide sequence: TGTGCCAGTAGTATGCTGGCCGAAGACTATGGCTACACCTTC. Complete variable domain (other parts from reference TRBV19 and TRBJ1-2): DGGITQSPKYLFRKEGQNVTLSCEQNLNHDAMYWYRQDPGQGLRLIYYSQIVNDFQKGDIAEGYSVSREKKESFPLTVTSAQKNPTAFYLCASSMLAEDYGYTFGSGTRLTVV.

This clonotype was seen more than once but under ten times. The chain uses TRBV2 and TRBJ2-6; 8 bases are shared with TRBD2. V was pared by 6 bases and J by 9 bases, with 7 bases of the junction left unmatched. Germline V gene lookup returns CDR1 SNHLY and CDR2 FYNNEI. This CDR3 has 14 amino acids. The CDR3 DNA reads TGTGCCAGCAGCGTCGGGGGGGGGATCAACGTCCTGACTTTC. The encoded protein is CASSVGGGINVLTF.

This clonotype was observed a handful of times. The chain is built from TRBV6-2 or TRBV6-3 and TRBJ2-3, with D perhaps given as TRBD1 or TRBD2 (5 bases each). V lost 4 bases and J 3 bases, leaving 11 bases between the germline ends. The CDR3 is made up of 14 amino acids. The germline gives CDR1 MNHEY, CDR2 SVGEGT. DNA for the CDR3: TGTGCCAGCAGTTTCCTGTGGGGGACAGATACGCAGTATTTT. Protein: CASSFLWGTDTQYF.

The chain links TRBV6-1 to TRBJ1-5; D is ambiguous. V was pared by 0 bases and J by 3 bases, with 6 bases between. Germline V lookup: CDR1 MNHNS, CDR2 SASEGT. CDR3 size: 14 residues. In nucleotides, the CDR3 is TGTGCCAGCAGTGAAGCTGGGCCCAATCAGCCCCAGCATTTT. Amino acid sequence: CASSEAGPNQPQHF.

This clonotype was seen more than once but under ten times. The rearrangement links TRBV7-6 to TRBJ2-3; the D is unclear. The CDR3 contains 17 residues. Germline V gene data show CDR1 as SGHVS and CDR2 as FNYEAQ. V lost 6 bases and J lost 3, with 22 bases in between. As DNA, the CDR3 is TGTGCCAGCAGTCGCCAACAGTTTAGTATTCGTACAGATACGCAGTATTTT. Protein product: CASSRQQFSIRTDTQYF. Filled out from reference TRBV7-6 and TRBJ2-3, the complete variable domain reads GAGVSQSPRYKVTKRGQDVALRCDPISGHVSLYWYRQALGQGPEFLTYFNYEAQQDKSGLPNDRFSAERPEGSISTLTIQRTEQRDSAMYRCASSRQQFSIRTDTQYFGPGTRLTVL.

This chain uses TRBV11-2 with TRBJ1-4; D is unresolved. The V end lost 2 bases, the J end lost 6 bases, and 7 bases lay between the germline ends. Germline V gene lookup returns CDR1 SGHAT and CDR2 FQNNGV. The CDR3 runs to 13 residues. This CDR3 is CASSLPGYEKLFF. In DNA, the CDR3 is TGTGCCAGCAGCTTACCGGGGTATGAAAAACTGTTTTTT.

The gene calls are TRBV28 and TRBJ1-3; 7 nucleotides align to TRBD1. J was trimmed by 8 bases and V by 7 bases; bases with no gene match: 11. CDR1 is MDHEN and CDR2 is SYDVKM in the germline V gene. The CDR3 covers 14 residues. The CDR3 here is CASTLDRAVDTIYF. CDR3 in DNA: TGTGCCAGCACCCTTGACAGGGCAGTTGACACCATATATTTT.

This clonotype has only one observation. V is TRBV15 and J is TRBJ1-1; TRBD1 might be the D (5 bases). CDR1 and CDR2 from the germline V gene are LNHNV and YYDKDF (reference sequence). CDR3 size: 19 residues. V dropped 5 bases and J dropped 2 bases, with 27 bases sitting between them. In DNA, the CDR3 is TGTGCCACCAGCGCGACGAGCGTAGGGGTCAGGGCTAAAAACACTGAAGCTTTCTTT. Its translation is CATSATSVGVRAKNTEAFF.

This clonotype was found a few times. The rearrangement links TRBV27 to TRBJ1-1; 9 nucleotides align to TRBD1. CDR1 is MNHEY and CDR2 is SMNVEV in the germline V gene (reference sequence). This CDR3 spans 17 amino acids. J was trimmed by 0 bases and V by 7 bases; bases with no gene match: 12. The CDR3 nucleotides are TGTGCCAGCAATCCACAGGGGGCGGCGATACTGAACACTGAAGCTTTCTTT. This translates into CASNPQGAAILNTEAFF.

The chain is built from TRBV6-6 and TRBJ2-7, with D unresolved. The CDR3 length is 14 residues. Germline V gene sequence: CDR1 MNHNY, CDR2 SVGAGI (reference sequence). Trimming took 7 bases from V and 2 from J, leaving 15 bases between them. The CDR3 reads CASTRNESPYEQYF. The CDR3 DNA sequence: TGTGCCAGCACCCGAAACGAATCACCCTACGAGCAGTACTTC.

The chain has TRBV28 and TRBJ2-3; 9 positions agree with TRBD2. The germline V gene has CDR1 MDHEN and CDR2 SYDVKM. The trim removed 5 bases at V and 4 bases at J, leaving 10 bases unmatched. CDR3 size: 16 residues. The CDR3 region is CASSSKGSGSSDTQYF. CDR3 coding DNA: TGTGCCAGCAGTAGTAAGGGTAGCGGGAGTTCAGATACGCAGTATTTT. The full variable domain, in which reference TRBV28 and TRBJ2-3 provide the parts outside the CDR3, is DVKVTQSSRYLVKRTGEKVFLECVQDMDHENMFWYRQDPGLGLRLIYFSYDVKMKEKGDIPEGYSVSREKKERFSLILESASTNQTSMYLCASSSKGSGSSDTQYFGPGTRLTVL.

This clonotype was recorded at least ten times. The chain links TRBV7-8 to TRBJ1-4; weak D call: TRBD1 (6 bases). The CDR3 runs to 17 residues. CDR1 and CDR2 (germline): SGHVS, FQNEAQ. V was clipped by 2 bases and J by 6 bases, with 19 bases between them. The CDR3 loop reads CASSLRTAPRPHEKLFF. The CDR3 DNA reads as TGTGCCAGCAGCTTAAGGACAGCTCCGAGGCCTCATGAAAAACTGTTTTTT. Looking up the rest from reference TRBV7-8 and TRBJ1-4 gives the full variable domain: GAGVSQSPRYKVAKRGQDVALRCDPISGHVSLFWYQQALGQGPEFLTYFQNEAQLDKSGLPSDRFFAERPEGSVSTLKIQRTQQEDSAVYLCASSLRTAPRPHEKLFFGSGTQLSVL.

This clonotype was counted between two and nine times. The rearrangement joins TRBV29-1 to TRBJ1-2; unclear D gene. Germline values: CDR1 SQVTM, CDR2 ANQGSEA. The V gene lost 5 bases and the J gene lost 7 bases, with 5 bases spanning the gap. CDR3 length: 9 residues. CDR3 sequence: CSVRRGYTF. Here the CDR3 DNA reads TGCAGCGTTCGCCGTGGCTACACCTTC.

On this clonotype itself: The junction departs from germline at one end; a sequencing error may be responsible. The CDR3 sequence: CASSLTGAGYDQYF. The CDR3 region has the DNA TGTGCCAGCAGCTTGACAGGGGCCGGCTACGATCAGTACTTC. The chain carries TRBV5-4 and TRBJ2-7; 7 nucleotides match TRBD1. The CDR3 runs to 14 residues. CDR1 and CDR2 from the germline V gene are SGHNT and YYREEE (reference sequence).

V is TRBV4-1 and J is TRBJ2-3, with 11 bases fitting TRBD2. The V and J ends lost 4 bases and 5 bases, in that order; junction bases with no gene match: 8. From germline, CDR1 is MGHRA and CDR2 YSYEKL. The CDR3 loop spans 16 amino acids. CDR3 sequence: CASSRLLAGGKDTQYF. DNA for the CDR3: TGCGCCAGCAGCCGCCTCCTAGCGGGAGGAAAAGATACGCAGTATTTT.

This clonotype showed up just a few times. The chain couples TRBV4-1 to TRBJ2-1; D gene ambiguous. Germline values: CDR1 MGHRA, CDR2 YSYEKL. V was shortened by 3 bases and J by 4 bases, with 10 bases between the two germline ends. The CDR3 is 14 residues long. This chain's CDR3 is CASSQPGEYNEQFF. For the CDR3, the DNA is TGCGCCAGCAGCCAGCCCGGCGAGTACAATGAGCAGTTCTTC.

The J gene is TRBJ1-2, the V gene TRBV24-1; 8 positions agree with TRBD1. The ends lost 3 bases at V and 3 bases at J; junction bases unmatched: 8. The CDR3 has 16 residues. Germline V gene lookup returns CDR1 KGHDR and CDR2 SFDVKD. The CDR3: CATSDGRGRRDYGYTF. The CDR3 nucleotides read TGTGCCACCAGTGATGGCAGGGGGCGCAGGGACTATGGCTACACCTTC.

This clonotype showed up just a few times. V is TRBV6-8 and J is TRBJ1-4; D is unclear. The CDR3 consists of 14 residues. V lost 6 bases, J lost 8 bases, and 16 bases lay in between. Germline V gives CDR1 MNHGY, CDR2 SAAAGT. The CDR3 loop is CASRSQATSEKLFF. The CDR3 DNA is TGTGCCAGCAGGTCGCAGGCGACTTCCGAAAAACTGTTTTTT.

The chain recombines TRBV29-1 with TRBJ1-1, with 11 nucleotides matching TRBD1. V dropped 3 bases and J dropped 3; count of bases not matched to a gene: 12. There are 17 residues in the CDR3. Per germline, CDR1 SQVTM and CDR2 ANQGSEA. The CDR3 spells CSVDGGVGTGGYTEAFF. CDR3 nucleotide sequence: TGCAGCGTTGACGGCGGAGTCGGGACAGGGGGATACACTGAAGCTTTCTTT.

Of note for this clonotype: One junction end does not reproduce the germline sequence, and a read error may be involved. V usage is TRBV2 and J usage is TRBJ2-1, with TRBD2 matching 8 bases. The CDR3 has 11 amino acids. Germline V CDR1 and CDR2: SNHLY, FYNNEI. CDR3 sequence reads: CAGGTYNEQFF. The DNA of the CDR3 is TGCGCGGGGGGTACCTACAATGAGCAGTTCTTC.

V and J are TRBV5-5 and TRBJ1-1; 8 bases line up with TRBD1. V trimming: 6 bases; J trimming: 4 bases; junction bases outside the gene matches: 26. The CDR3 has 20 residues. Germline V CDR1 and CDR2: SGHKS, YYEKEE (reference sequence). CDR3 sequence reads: CASTRRYLTGGEKLVTEAFF. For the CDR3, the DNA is TGTGCCAGCACTCGACGCTACTTAACAGGGGGGGAAAAGTTGGTCACTGAAGCTTTCTTT.

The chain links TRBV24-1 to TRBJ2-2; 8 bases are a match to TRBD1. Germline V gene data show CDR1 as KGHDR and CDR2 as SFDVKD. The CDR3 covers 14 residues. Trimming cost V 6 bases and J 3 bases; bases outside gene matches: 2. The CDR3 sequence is CATSSDRDTGELFF. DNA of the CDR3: TGTGCCACCAGTTCGGACAGGGACACCGGGGAGCTGTTTTTT.